This entry features one T cell receptor (beta chain) sequence. As yet, its antigen is unknown. This entry belongs to a study of OX40 agonist ivuxolimab in advanced cancers. Study-wide background: Treatment of patients was with ivuxolimab, an agonistic anti-OX40 (CD134) antibody. Points from the study as a whole: Both blood CD4+ and CD8+ T cells showed clonal growth by week 6 at 0.1 to 3.0 mg/kg.

The V end lost 5 bases, the J end lost 6 bases, and 11 bases lay between the germline ends. This CDR3 contains 11 residues. Germline V lookup: CDR1 SQVTM, CDR2 ANQGSEA. Here immunoSEQ multiplex PCR was the method, and the copy in TCRdb shows in-frame clones only, minus some. The sample has around 70,000 clones; 75% to 95% are singletons. The sequences come from CD4+ or CD8+ T cells sorted from blood, collected in a trial of the OX40 agonist ivuxolimab. V usage is TRBV29-1 and J usage is TRBJ2-7, with a weak D call TRBD1 (5 bases). The source is an adult with an advanced solid tumor such as melanoma, head and neck, liver or kidney cancer. The CDR3 nucleotides are TGCAGCGTTCGGCAGGGCCTCGAGCAGTACTTC. It specifies CSVRQGLEQYF.